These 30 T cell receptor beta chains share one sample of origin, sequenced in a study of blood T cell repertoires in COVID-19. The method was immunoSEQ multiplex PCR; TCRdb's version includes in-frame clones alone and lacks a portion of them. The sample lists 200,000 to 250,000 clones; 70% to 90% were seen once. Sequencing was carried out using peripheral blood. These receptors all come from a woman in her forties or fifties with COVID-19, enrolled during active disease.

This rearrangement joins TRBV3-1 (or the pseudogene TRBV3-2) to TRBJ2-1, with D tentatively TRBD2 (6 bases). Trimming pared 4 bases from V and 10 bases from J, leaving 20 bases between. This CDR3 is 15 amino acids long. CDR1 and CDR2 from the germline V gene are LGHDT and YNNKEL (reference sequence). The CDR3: CASSPTTGTPKEQFF. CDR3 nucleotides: TGTGCCAGCAGCCCGACCACCGGGACTCCCAAAGAGCAGTTCTTC.

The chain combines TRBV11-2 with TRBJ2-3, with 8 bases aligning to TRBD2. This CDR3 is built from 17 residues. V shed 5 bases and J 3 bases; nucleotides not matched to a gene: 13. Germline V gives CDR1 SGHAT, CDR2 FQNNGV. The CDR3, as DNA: TGTGCCAGCAGCACCGGGGGGGCCTTCGGAGGTACAGATACGCAGTATTTT. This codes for CASSTGGAFGGTDTQYF. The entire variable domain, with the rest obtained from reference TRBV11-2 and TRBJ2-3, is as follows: EAGVAQSPRYKIIEKRQSVAFWCNPISGHATLYWYQQILGQGPKLLIQFQNNGVVDDSQLPKDRFSAERLKGVDSTLKIQPAKLEDSAVYLCASSTGGAFGGTDTQYFGPGTRLTVL.

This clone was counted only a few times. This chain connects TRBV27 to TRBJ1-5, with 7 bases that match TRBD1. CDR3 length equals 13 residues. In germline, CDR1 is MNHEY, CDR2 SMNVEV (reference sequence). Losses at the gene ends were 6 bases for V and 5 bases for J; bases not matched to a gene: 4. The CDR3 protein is CASRAQGDQPQHF. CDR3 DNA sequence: TGTGCCAGCAGGGCGCAGGGGGATCAGCCCCAGCATTTT.

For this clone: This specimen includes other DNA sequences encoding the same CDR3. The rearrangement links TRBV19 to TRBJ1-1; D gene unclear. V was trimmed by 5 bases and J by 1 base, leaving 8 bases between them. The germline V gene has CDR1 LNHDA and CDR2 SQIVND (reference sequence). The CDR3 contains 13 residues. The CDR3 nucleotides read TGTGCCAGTAGTCCAGGAACGAACACTGAAGCTTTCTTT. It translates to CASSPGTNTEAFF.

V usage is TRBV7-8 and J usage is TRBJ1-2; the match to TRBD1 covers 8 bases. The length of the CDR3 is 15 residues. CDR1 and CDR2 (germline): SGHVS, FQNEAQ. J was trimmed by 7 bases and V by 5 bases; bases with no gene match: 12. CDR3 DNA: TGTGCCAGCAGCAAGGACAGGGCGGAATTCAGTGGCTACACCTTC. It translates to CASSKDRAEFSGYTF.

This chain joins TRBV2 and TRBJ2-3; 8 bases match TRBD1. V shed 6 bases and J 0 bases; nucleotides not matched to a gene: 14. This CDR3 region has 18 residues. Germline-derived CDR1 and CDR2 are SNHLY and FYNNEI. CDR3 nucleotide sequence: TGTGCCAGCAGGACATACCCAAGTTGGACAGGGAGCACAGATACGCAGTATTTT. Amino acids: CASRTYPSWTGSTDTQYF.

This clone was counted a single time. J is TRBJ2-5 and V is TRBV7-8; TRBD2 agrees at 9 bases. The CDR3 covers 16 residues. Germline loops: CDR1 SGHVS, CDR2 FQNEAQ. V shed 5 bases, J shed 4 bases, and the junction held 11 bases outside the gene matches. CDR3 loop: CASSPLGASGTETQYF. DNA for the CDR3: TGTGCCAGCAGCCCCCTGGGGGCTAGCGGGACAGAGACCCAGTACTTC.

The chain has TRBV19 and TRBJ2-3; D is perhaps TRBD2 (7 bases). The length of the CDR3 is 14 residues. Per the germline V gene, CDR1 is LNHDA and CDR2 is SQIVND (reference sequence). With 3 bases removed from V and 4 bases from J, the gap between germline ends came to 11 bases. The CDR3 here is CASSIVGGPDTQYF. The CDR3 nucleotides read TGTGCCAGTAGTATTGTCGGGGGGCCAGATACGCAGTATTTT. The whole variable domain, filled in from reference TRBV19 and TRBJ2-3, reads DGGITQSPKYLFRKEGQNVTLSCEQNLNHDAMYWYRQDPGQGLRLIYYSQIVNDFQKGDIAEGYSVSREKKESFPLTVTSAQKNPTAFYLCASSIVGGPDTQYFGPGTRLTVL.

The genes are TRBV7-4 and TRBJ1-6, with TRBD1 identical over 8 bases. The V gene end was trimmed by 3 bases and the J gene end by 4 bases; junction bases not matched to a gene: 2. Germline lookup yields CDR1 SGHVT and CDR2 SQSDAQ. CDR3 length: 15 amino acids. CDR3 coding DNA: TGTGCCAGCAGCTTGGACAGGGAGTATAATTCACCCCTCCACTTT. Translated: CASSLDREYNSPLHF.

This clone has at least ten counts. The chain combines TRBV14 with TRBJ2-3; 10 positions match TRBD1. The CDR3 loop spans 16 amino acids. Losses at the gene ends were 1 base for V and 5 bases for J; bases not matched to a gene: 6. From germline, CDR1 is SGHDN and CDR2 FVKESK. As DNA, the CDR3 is TGTGCCAGCAGCCAAGCGGGACAGGGGAGAGGAGATACGCAGTATTTT. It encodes CASSQAGQGRGDTQYF.

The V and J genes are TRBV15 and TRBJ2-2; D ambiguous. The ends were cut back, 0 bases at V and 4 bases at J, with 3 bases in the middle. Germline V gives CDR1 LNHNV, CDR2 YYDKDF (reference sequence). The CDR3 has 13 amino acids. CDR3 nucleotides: TGTGCCACCAGCAGAGAGAGCACCGGGGAGCTGTTTTTT. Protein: CATSRESTGELFF.

CDR3 loop: CAWTGQGYTEAFF. CDR3 in DNA: TGTGCCTGGACCGGACAGGGGTACACTGAAGCTTTCTTT. The chain couples TRBV30 to TRBJ1-1, with 9 bases lining up with TRBD1. The CDR3 contains 13 residues. Germline CDR1 and CDR2: GTSNPN and SVGIG (reference sequence). The J segment lost 3 bases and the V segment lost 4 bases, leaving 3 bases of the junction unmatched.

The DNA for the CDR3 is TGCGCCAGCAGCTTGGGACAGTCCCCCTATGGCTACACCTTC. It yields the protein CASSLGQSPYGYTF. V gene TRBV5-1 combines with J gene TRBJ1-2; D is perhaps TRBD1 (5 bases). The CDR3 loop spans 14 amino acids. Trimming removed 0 bases from V and 4 bases from J, with 10 bases in between. Germline CDR1 is SGHRS and CDR2 is YFSETQ.

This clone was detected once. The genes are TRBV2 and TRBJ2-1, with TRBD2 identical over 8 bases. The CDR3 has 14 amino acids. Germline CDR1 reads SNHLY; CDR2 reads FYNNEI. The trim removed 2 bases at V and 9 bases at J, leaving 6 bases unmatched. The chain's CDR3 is CASSESGGPSEQFF. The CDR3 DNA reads TGTGCCAGCAGTGAATCGGGGGGGCCAAGTGAGCAGTTCTTC.

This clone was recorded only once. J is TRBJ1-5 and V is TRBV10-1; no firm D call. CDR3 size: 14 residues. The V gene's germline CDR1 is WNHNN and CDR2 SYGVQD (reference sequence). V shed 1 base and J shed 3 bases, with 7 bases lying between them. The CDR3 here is CASSEYRDNQPQHF. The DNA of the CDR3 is TGCGCCAGCAGTGAGTACAGAGACAATCAGCCCCAGCATTTT.

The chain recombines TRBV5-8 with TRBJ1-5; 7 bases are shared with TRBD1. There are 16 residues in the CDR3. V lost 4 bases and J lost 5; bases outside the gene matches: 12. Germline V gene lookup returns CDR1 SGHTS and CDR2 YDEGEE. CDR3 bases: TGTGCCAGCAGCCCTGGGGGTCGAACAGGGGATCAGCCCCAGCATTTT. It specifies CASSPGGRTGDQPQHF.

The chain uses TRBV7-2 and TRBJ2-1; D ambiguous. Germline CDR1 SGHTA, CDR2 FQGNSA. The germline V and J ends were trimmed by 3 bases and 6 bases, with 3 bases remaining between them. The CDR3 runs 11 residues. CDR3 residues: CASSFLNEQFF. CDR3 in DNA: TGTGCCAGCAGCTTTCTCAATGAGCAGTTCTTC.

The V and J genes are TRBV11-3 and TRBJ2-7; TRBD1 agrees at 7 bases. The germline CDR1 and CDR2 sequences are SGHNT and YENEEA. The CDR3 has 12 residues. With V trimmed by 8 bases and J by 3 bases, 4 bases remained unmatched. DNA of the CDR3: TGTGCCAGCCCTACAGGGGTCTACGAGCAGTACGTC. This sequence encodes CASPTGVYEQYV.

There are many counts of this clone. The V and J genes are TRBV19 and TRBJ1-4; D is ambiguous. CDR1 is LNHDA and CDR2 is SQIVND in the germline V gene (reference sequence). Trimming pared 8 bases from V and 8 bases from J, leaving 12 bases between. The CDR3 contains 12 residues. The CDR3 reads CASQPTGEKLFF. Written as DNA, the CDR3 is TGTGCCAGTCAACCGACGGGAGAAAAACTGTTTTTT.

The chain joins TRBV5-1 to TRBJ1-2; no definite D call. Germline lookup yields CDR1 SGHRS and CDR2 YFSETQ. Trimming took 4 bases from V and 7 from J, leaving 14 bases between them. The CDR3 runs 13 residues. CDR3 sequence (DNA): TGCGCCAGCAGCGGACTTGACTGGGGTGGCTACACCTTC. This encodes CASSGLDWGGYTF.

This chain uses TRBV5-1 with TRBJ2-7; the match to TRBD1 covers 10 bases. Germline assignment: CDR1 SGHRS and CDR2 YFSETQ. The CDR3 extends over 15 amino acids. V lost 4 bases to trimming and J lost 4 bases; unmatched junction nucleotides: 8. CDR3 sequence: CASSASPDRGYEQYF. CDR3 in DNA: TGCGCCAGCAGCGCCTCTCCGGACAGGGGGTACGAGCAGTACTTC.

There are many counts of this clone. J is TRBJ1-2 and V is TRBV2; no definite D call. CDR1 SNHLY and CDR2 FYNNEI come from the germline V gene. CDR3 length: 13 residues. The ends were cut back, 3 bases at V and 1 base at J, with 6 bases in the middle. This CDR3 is CASSDRVNYGYTF. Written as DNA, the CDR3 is TGTGCCAGCAGTGACCGGGTTAACTATGGCTACACCTTC.

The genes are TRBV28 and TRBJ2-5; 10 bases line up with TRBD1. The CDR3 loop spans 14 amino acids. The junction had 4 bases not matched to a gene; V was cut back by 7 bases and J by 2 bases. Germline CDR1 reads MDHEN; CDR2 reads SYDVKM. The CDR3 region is CASKGQGNQETQYF. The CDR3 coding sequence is TGTGCCAGCAAGGGACAGGGGAATCAAGAGACCCAGTACTTC.

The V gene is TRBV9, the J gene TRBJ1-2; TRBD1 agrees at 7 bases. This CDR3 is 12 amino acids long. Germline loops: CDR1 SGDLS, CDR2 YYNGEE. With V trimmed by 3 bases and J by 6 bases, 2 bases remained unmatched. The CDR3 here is CASSETGNGYTF. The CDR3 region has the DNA TGTGCCAGCAGCGAGACAGGGAATGGCTACACCTTC. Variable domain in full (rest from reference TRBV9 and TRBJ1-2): DSGVTQTPKHLITATGQRVTLRCSPRSGDLSVYWYQQSLDQGLQFLIQYYNGEERAKGNILERFSAQQFPDLHSELNLSSLELGDSALYFCASSETGNGYTFGSGTRLTVV.

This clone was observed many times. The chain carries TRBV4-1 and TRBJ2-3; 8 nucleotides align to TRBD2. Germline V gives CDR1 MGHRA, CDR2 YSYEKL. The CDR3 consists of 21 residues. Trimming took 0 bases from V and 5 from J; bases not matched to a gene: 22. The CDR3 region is CASSQDALFGGGYSTIDTQYF. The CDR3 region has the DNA TGCGCCAGCAGCCAAGATGCCCTCTTTGGCGGGGGGTATAGTACGATAGATACGCAGTATTTT.

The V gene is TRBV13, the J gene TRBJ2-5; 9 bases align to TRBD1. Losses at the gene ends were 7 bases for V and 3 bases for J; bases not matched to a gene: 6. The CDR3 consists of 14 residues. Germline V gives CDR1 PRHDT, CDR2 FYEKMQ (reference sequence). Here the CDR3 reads CASTWTGEKETQYF. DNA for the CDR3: TGTGCCAGCACCTGGACAGGGGAAAAAGAGACCCAGTACTTC.

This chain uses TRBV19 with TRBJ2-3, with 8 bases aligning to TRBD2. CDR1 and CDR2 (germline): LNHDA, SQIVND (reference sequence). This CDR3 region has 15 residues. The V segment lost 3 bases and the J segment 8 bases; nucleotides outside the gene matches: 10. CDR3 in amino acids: CASSIGAGGSGTQYF. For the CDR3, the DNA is TGTGCCAGTAGTATCGGTGCGGGGGGCTCGGGTACGCAGTATTTT.

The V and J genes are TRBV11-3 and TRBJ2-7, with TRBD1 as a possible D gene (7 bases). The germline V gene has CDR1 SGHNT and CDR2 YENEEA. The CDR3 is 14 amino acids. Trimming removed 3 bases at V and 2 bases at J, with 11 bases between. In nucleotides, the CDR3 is TGTGCCAGCAGCTTGTCAGGGGGGACCTACGAGCAGTACTTC. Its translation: CASSLSGGTYEQYF.

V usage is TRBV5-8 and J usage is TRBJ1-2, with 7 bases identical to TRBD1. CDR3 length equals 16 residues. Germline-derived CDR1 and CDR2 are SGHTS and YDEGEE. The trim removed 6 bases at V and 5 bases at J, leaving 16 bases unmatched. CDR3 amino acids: CASNRSPPTGMYGYTF. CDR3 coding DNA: TGTGCCAGCAACCGCTCCCCTCCGACAGGGATGTATGGCTACACCTTC.

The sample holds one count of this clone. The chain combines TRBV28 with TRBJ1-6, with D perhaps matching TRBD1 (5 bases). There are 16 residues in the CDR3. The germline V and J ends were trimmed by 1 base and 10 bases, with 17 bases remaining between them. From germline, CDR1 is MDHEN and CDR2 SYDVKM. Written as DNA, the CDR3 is TGTGCCAGCAGTTTATTTACAGGTTGGGAAGGGTCACCCCTCCACTTT. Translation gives CASSLFTGWEGSPLHF.